This TCR beta chain is drawn from a study of OX40 agonist ivuxolimab in advanced cancers. Looked up from germline, CDR1 is SGDLS and CDR2 is YYNGEE. With 2 bases clipped from V and 5 bases from J, the junction kept 3 bases outside the gene matches. The CDR3 is made up of 14 amino acids. Some clones are missing from TCRdb's copy, which holds only in-frame ones; the method was immunoSEQ multiplex PCR. The table lists 80,000 to 95,000 clones, about 90% of them singletons. The origin of this receptor is an adult with an advanced solid tumor such as melanoma, head and neck, liver or kidney cancer. Sample: CD4+ or CD8+ T cells sorted from blood, taken in a trial of the OX40 agonist ivuxolimab. This chain joins TRBV9 and TRBJ2-2, with TRBD2 matching 7 bases. CDR3 residues: CASSVGTTTGELFF. CDR3 in DNA: TGTGCCAGCAGCGTCGGGACTACGACCGGGGAGCTGTTTTTT.